A selection of T cell receptor beta chains follows, all from one sample in a study of OX40 agonist ivuxolimab in advanced cancers. Sequencing was performed with immunoSEQ multiplex PCR; in TCRdb, only in-frame clones are kept and a portion is missing. The table includes about 96,000 clones, about 90% detected once. The specimen was CD4+ or CD8+ T cells sorted from blood, collected in a trial of the OX40 agonist ivuxolimab. These receptors originate from an adult with an advanced solid tumor such as melanoma, head and neck, liver or kidney cancer. CDR3s include the opening cysteine and the closing phenylalanine or tryptophan. A D gene is named only where the DNA matches it firmly. Expanded clones get a size class; other rows say once, few or many, or leave the size out.

TGTGCCAGCAGCTTCCTAGCGGGAAAAGATACGCAGTATTTT CASSFLAGKDTQYF TRBV7-8 TRBD2 TRBJ2-3 .
TGTGCCAGCAGTAACGCGGGAGCCTACAATGAGCAGTTCTTC CASSNAGAYNEQFF TRBV5-4 TRBD2 TRBJ2-1 .
TGTGCCAGCAGTGAACGCGGTGCCGTCTCCCCAGATACGCAGTATTTT CASSERGAVSPDTQYF TRBV6-1 . TRBJ2-3 .
TGTGCCAGTAGCTCTTACAAAGACGACGTCTACGAGCAGTACTTC CASSSYKDDVYEQYF TRBV19 . TRBJ2-7 few
TGTGCCTGGGGTCTACAGTACAATCAGCCCCAGCATTTT CAWGLQYNQPQHF TRBV30 . TRBJ1-5 .
TGTGCCAGCAGTCCCTGGACAGGGGGAACCGGGGAGCTGTTTTTT CASSPWTGGTGELFF TRBV28 TRBD1 TRBJ2-2 .
TGTGCCAGCAGGAGCCAGGGGACCAGAGAGACCCAGTACTTC CASRSQGTRETQYF TRBV6-6 . TRBJ2-5 .
TGCGCCAGCAGCGAACTAGCGGGGAACACCGGGGAGCTGTTTTTT CASSELAGNTGELFF TRBV5-1 TRBD2 TRBJ2-2 once
TGCGCCAGCAGCTCCCAGGGGGCCCGCCAAGAGACCCAGTACTTC CASSSQGARQETQYF TRBV5-1 TRBD1 TRBJ2-5 .
TGCGCCAGCAGCCACCCCCGTCGGACTAGCTCCTTGAGCTCCTACGAGCAGTACTTC CASSHPRRTSSLSSYEQYF TRBV5-1 TRBD2 TRBJ2-7 .